This passage covers 14 T cell receptor beta chains from one sample sequenced in a study of T cells in Graves' hyperthyroidism and ophthalmopathy. The source material, RNA transcripts, was used to amplify TCR beta CDR3 regions. The HTBI primer set served for first-round RT-PCR of the TCR CDR3. TCRdb re-derived calls from the multiplex PCR reads in MiXCR, one entry per CDR3 protein. The data show 450,000 to 700,000 distinct CDR3 sequences, 35% to 55% seen once. Specimen: peripheral blood or thyroid tissue (not recorded which). The receptors derive from an adult woman with Graves' disease, either hyperthyroidism or ophthalmopathy (not recorded which).

With respect to this clonotype: At one end, the junction sequence differs from germline, possibly due to a read error. The chain recombines TRBV7-9 with TRBJ2-7, with 7 bases aligning to TRBD1. CDR3 length equals 14 residues. CDR1 and CDR2 (germline): SEHNR, FQNEAQ (reference sequence). For the CDR3, the DNA is TGCGCCAGCAGCGTAGGGGGACAGTCCTACGAGCAGTACTTC. It codes for CASSVGGQSYEQYF.

The CDR3 spells CASSVTSGRLGEQYF. CDR3 sequence (DNA): TGTGCCAGCAGTGTGACTAGCGGGAGGCTTGGCGAGCAGTACTTC. The chain uses TRBV6-1 and TRBJ2-7; 13 bases are shared with TRBD2. The V gene end was trimmed by 4 bases and the J gene end by 6 bases; junction bases not matched to a gene: 6. This CDR3 has 15 residues. Germline CDR1 reads MNHNS; CDR2 reads SASEGT.

This chain joins TRBV27 and TRBJ1-6, with D tentatively TRBD1 (5 bases). V was pared by 6 bases and J by 0 bases, with 12 bases between. This CDR3 is 16 amino acids long. Germline V CDR1 and CDR2: MNHEY, SMNVEV (reference sequence). CDR3 sequence (DNA): TGTGCCAGCAGCGACAGTACGAGCTCCTATAATTCACCCCTCCACTTT. Protein sequence: CASSDSTSSYNSPLHF.

This clonotype was seen only a few times. No conserved phenylalanine or tryptophan ends this CDR3, so it is likely a read error. The chain links TRBV13 to TRBJ1-4, with D tentatively TRBD1 (6 bases). The CDR3 spans 15 residues. The germline CDR1 and CDR2 sequences are PRHDT and FYEKMQ (reference sequence). Trimming cost V 3 bases and J 5 bases, with 13 bases left between them. The CDR3 DNA reads as TGTGCCAGCAGCTTTGGGACATGGAGAAATGAAAAACTGTTTCTT. Protein sequence: CASSFGTWRNEKLFL.

This clonotype has a count of ten or more. This chain connects TRBV6-1 to TRBJ1-1, with D uncertain. The germline V and J ends were trimmed by 10 bases and 1 base, with 10 bases remaining between them. Germline V CDR1 and CDR2: MNHNS, SASEGT. The CDR3 has 12 amino acids. The CDR3 DNA is TGTGCCACCGGACGGGGGAACACTGAAGCTTTCTTT. It codes for CATGRGNTEAFF.

This clonotype appeared a single time. One end of the junction is discordant with germline, which a read error may explain. The genes are TRBV10-3 and TRBJ2-7, with TRBD2 matching 11 bases. Germline V gives CDR1 ENHRY, CDR2 SYGVKD. This CDR3 is 16 amino acids long. The CDR3 bases are TGTGCCAGCAGTGAACCACTAGCGGGAGAAGTCTACGAGCAGTACTTC. Its translation: CASSEPLAGEVYEQYF.

V usage is TRBV2 and J usage is TRBJ2-5; 11 nucleotides align to TRBD2. The J call may not be correct, given that the DNA end is closer to TRBJ2-3. The CDR3 covers 15 residues. Germline assignment: CDR1 SNHLY and CDR2 FYNNEI. The chain's CDR3 is CASKAGTSGYTTQYF. The DNA for the CDR3 is TGTGCCAGCAAGGCCGGGACTAGCGGTTATACCACGCAGTATTTT.

As concerns this clonotype: Relative to the germline gene, one junction end is altered; a read error may explain this. Written as DNA, the CDR3 is TGCGCCAGTAGTGAGTCCGGGGGCAGGGGAGATTACGAGCAGTACTTC. Protein: CASSESGGRGDYEQYF. This chain connects TRBV10-1 to TRBJ2-7; D might be TRBD1 or TRBD2, each matching 6 bases. This CDR3 is built from 16 residues. Germline-derived CDR1 and CDR2 are WNHNN and SYGVQD (reference sequence).

CDR3 coding DNA: TGTGCCAGCAGCTACCGGGACCAGTACACCGGGGAGCTGTTTTTT. Translated, it gives CASSYRDQYTGELFF. The chain carries TRBV5-5 and TRBJ2-2, with D possibly being TRBD1 or TRBD2 (5 bases each). Germline CDR1 reads SGHKS; CDR2 reads YYEKEE (reference sequence). The CDR3 spans 15 residues. V lost 3 bases and J lost 3, with 12 bases in between.

There are many counts of this clonotype. The chain joins TRBV5-1 to TRBJ1-6; tentatively, D is TRBD1 (5 bases). The CDR3 totals 14 residues. Germline V gene sequence: CDR1 SGHRS, CDR2 YFSETQ. V lost 0 bases and J 8 bases, leaving 9 bases between the germline ends. CDR3 region: CASSLAGGDSPLHF. In DNA form, the CDR3 reads TGCGCCAGCAGCTTGGCCGGAGGGGATTCACCCCTCCACTTT.

On this clonotype: It is likely a read error, because the conserved phenylalanine at the end of the CDR3 is missing. J is TRBJ1-2 and V is TRBV20-1, with D tentatively TRBD1 (5 bases). This CDR3 spans 15 amino acids. Per germline, CDR1 DFQATT and CDR2 SNEGSKA (reference sequence). Between the trimmed V and J ends, which lost 3 bases and 5 bases, there was a span of 19 bases. The CDR3 here is CSARAMEGFWYGYTL. DNA of the CDR3: TGCAGTGCTAGGGCAATGGAGGGGTTTTGGTATGGCTACACCCTC.

This clonotype was picked up a small number of times. V and J are TRBV7-9 and TRBJ1-6; D may be TRBD1 (5 bases). V gave up 3 bases and J gave up 0 bases, with 9 bases separating them. The CDR3 is 16 amino acids. From germline, CDR1 is SEHNR and CDR2 FQNEAQ (reference sequence). This chain's CDR3 is CASSFGASSYNSPLHF. CDR3 DNA sequence: TGTGCCAGCAGCTTTGGGGCGAGCTCCTATAATTCACCCCTCCACTTT.

The chain employs TRBV10-3 and TRBJ1-1, with 7 bases lining up with TRBD1. CDR1 is ENHRY, CDR2 SYGVKD, per germline. This CDR3 region has 15 residues. Germline trimming cut 7 bases from V and 5 bases from J; bases unmatched to any gene: 13. This CDR3 is CAIKKGAREWTEAFF. CDR3 in DNA: TGTGCCATCAAGAAGGGGGCTAGGGAGTGGACTGAAGCTTTCTTT.

The rearrangement links TRBV20-1 to TRBJ1-5; D uncertain. V was cut by 3 bases and J by 14 bases, with 17 bases left in between. The CDR3 extends over 12 amino acids. Germline CDR1 and CDR2: DFQATT and SNEGSKA (reference sequence). CDR3 in amino acids: CSASGGGGYEHF. The CDR3 coding sequence is TGCAGTGCTAGCGGCGGAGGTGGGTACGAGCATTTT.